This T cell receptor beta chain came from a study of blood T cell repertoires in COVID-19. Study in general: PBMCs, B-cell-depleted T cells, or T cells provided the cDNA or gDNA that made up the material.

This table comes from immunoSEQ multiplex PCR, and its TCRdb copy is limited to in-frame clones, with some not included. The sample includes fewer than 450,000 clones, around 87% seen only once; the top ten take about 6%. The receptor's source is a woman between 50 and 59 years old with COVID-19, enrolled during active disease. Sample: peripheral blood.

Here the CDR3 DNA reads TGTGCCAGCAGCAGACTAGCGGGTTCCTACGAGCAGTACTTC. Residues: CASSRLAGSYEQYF. The chain carries TRBV2 and TRBJ2-7; 10 nucleotides align to TRBD2. Germline V lookup: CDR1 SNHLY, CDR2 FYNNEI. V trimming: 6 bases; J trimming: 1 base; junction bases outside the gene matches: 3. The CDR3 loop spans 14 amino acids.